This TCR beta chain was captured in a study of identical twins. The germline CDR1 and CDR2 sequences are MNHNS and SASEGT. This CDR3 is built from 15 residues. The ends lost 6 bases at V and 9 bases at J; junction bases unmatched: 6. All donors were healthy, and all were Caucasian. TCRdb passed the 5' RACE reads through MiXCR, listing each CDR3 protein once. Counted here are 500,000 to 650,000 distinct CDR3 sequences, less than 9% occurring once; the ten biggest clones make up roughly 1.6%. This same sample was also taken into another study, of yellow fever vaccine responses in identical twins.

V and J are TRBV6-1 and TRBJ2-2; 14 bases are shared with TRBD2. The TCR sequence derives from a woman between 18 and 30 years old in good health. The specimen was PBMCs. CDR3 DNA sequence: TGTGCCAGCAGGATAGGGACTAGCGGGAGCAGGGAGCTGTTTTTT. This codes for CASRIGTSGSRELFF.